The 25 T cell receptor beta chains in this list originate from one sample, sequenced in a study of cytomegalovirus exposure and HLA in healthy donors. This PCR relied on a set of 60 Vbeta primers and 13 Jbeta primers. The method was immunoSEQ multiplex PCR; TCRdb's version includes in-frame clones alone and lacks a portion of them. The sample contains 99,000 or so clones, around 78% of which appear only once. Material for sequencing was PBMCs. Receptors originate from a male donor in good health and CMV-seronegative.

J is TRBJ2-5 and V is TRBV5-1; 8 bases fit TRBD2. The J call is uncertain, as TRBJ2-7 better fits the DNA end. From germline, CDR1 is SGHRS and CDR2 YFSETQ. This CDR3 has 18 residues. The DNA of the CDR3 is TGCGCCAGCAGCTTGGCCCAGGCTAGCGGGCGTAGCTCCTACGAGCAGTACTTC. Translation gives CASSLAQASGRSSYEQYF.

This clone was seen a few times. The J gene is TRBJ1-2, the V gene TRBV11-2; D might be TRBD1 (5 bases). The germline V gene has CDR1 SGHAT and CDR2 FQNNGV. Trimming took 2 bases from V and 0 from J, leaving 13 bases between them. CDR3 length: 16 residues. In nucleotides, the CDR3 is TGTGCCAGCAGCTTACCAATTGGGACTACTAACTATGGCTACACCTTC. Its translation is CASSLPIGTTNYGYTF.

The chain has TRBV7-2 and TRBJ2-7; 7 positions agree with TRBD1. Per germline, CDR1 SGHTA and CDR2 FQGNSA. This CDR3 comprises 15 residues. The J segment lost 3 bases and the V segment lost 5 bases, leaving 10 bases of the junction unmatched. CDR3 in amino acids: CASSDYPGTVYEQYF. The CDR3 coding sequence is TGTGCCAGCAGCGATTACCCCGGGACAGTCTACGAGCAGTACTTC.

This rearrangement joins TRBV9 to TRBJ2-5; maybe TRBD2 (6 bases). The J call is doubtful: the DNA matches TRBJ2-7 better. CDR1 SGDLS and CDR2 YYNGEE come from the germline V gene. CDR3 length equals 15 residues. This chain's CDR3 is CASSPPSGLPYEQYF. CDR3 bases: TGTGCCAGCAGCCCCCCCAGCGGGCTTCCCTACGAGCAGTACTTC.

V and J are TRBV5-4 and TRBJ1-2; tentatively, D is TRBD1 (6 bases). V lost 4 bases to trimming and J lost 2 bases, with 12 bases between them. CDR3 length: 14 amino acids. CDR1 is SGHNT and CDR2 is YYREEE in the germline V gene (reference sequence). The CDR3 reads CASSTRTENYGYTF. DNA of the CDR3: TGTGCCAGCAGCACGCGGACAGAAAACTATGGCTACACCTTC.

The chain carries TRBV7-8 and TRBJ2-7; perhaps TRBD1 as D (5 bases). Trimming cost V 0 bases and J 1 base, with 7 bases left between them. CDR3 size: 14 residues. CDR1 is SGHVS and CDR2 is FQNEAQ in the germline V gene. The CDR3 reads CASSLATVSYEQYF. CDR3 bases: TGTGCCAGCAGCTTAGCGACAGTTTCCTACGAGCAGTACTTC.

V and J are TRBV2 and TRBJ1-4, with a weak D call TRBD1 (5 bases). The CDR3 loop spans 17 amino acids. Deletions cut 2 bases from V and 5 bases from J, with 18 bases between. Germline CDR1 reads SNHLY; CDR2 reads FYNNEI. CDR3 protein: CASSENGGEAANEKLFF. For the CDR3, the DNA is TGTGCCAGCAGTGAAAATGGGGGGGAAGCAGCGAATGAAAAACTGTTTTTT.

The chain combines TRBV7-6 with TRBJ2-1, with D unresolved. CDR1 SGHVS and CDR2 FNYEAQ come from the germline V gene. V was clipped by 1 base and J by 0 bases, with 7 bases between them. The CDR3 is 15 residues long. In DNA, the CDR3 is TGTGCCAGCAGCTTAGAACAGAGCTCCTACAATGAGCAGTTCTTC. It specifies CASSLEQSSYNEQFF.

This sequence joins TRBV27 and TRBJ2-7; TRBD2 agrees at 8 bases. The CDR3 is 15 amino acids. V was clipped by 3 bases and J by 0 bases; unmatched bases: 4. Germline V gene data show CDR1 as MNHEY and CDR2 as SMNVEV (reference sequence). The CDR3 DNA follows: TGTGCCAGCAGTTTCCTAGCGGGCAACTCCTACGAGCAGTACTTC. Translating it yields CASSFLAGNSYEQYF.

The chain carries TRBV2 and TRBJ2-7; TRBD2 aligns across 10 bases. The CDR3 extends over 14 amino acids. Germline lookup yields CDR1 SNHLY and CDR2 FYNNEI. The trim removed 4 bases at V and 4 bases at J, leaving 4 bases unmatched. CDR3 DNA sequence: TGTGCCAGCAGTGGAGCGGGAGGGCCGTACGAGCAGTACTTC. Translating gives CASSGAGGPYEQYF.

The V and J genes are TRBV9 and TRBJ2-5; 14 positions match TRBD2. V dropped 0 bases and J dropped 4; count of bases not matched to a gene: 8. Germline CDR1 and CDR2: SGDLS and YYNGEE. CDR3 size: 18 residues. Here the CDR3 reads CASSVGGLAGVGGETQYF. DNA for the CDR3: TGTGCCAGCAGCGTAGGGGGACTAGCGGGAGTCGGTGGAGAGACCCAGTACTTC.

The V gene is TRBV5-4, the J gene TRBJ2-5; 11 bases line up with TRBD2. Germline trimming cut 4 bases from V and 2 bases from J; bases unmatched to any gene: 4. The CDR3 consists of 15 residues. CDR1 and CDR2 from the germline V gene are SGHNT and YYREEE (reference sequence). CDR3 nucleotide sequence: TGTGCCAGCAGCCCCGGGACTAGCGGTCAAGAGACCCAGTACTTC. It is translated as CASSPGTSGQETQYF.

V gene TRBV30 combines with J gene TRBJ2-5, with D possibly being TRBD2 (6 bases). Trimming removed 0 bases from V and 9 bases from J, with 17 bases in between. Germline loops: CDR1 GTSNPN, CDR2 SVGIG (reference sequence). This CDR3 spans 14 amino acids. This CDR3 reads CAWSVLAPREAQYF. CDR3 nucleotide sequence: TGTGCCTGGAGTGTACTGGCACCAAGGGAGGCCCAGTACTTC.

V and J are TRBV5-4 and TRBJ2-2, with a tentative D call TRBD1 (7 bases). Trimming took 0 bases from V and 5 from J, leaving 14 bases between them. The CDR3 is 16 residues long. Per the germline V gene, CDR1 is SGHNT and CDR2 is YYREEE (reference sequence). The CDR3: CASSLVFPGGTGELFF. In nucleotides, the CDR3 is TGTGCCAGCAGCTTGGTTTTCCCAGGGGGGACCGGGGAGCTGTTTTTT.

The chain uses TRBV5-4 and TRBJ2-4; 14 nucleotides match TRBD2. Germline values: CDR1 SGHNT, CDR2 YYREEE (reference sequence). Trimming took 4 bases from V and 11 from J; bases not matched to a gene: 14. This CDR3 comprises 17 residues. The CDR3 coding sequence is TGTGCCAGCAGCCAGGGACTAGCGGGAGAGGGGGCTAGCTTTCAGTACTTC. This translates into CASSQGLAGEGASFQYF.

The J gene is TRBJ2-7, the V gene TRBV19; TRBD2 aligns across 12 bases. V shed 8 bases, J shed 3 bases, and the junction held 8 bases outside the gene matches. Germline lookup yields CDR1 LNHDA and CDR2 SQIVND (reference sequence). CDR3 length: 15 residues. The DNA of the CDR3 is TGTGCCAGTGCTCATCTAGCGGGAGGGCGCTACGAGCAGTACTTC. It specifies CASAHLAGGRYEQYF.

V and J are TRBV10-1 and TRBJ2-1; 10 bases agree with TRBD2. CDR1 is WNHNN, CDR2 SYGVQD, per germline (reference sequence). Losses at the gene ends were 3 bases for V and 7 bases for J; bases not matched to a gene: 6. CDR3 size: 15 residues. The CDR3 is CASSEVAGGGNEQFF. The CDR3 bases are TGCGCCAGCAGTGAAGTAGCGGGAGGTGGGAATGAGCAGTTCTTC.

CDR3 bases: TGTGCCTGGAGTCCGAGGACAGGGTCGCGTGAGCAGTACTTC. The encoded protein is CAWSPRTGSREQYF. The chain links TRBV30 to TRBJ2-7; 8 positions match TRBD1. The J segment lost 7 bases and the V segment lost 2 bases, leaving 10 bases of the junction unmatched. From germline, CDR1 is GTSNPN and CDR2 SVGIG (reference sequence). This CDR3 region has 14 residues.

The chain couples TRBV2 to TRBJ2-5, with D perhaps TRBD2 (6 bases). CDR1 is SNHLY and CDR2 is FYNNEI in the germline V gene. The CDR3 is 16 residues long. Trimming took off 6 bases at V and 3 bases at J, with 20 bases between the two ends. The CDR3 DNA follows: TGTGCCAGCAGAGATAGCGGAGCCACAGTCGAAGAGACCCAGTACTTC. It translates to CASRDSGATVEETQYF.

The chain recombines TRBV5-1 with TRBJ2-1; D possibly corresponds to TRBD1 (5 bases). This CDR3 is built from 13 residues. The ends were cut back, 5 bases at V and 3 bases at J, with 9 bases in the middle. CDR1 and CDR2 (germline): SGHRS, YFSETQ. The DNA for the CDR3 is TGCGCCAGCAGGGCGACAGACTACAATGAGCAGTTCTTC. Translation gives CASRATDYNEQFF.

The CDR3 loop reads CASSPGGTDTQYF. The CDR3 bases are TGTGCCAGCTCACCCGGAGGCACAGATACGCAGTATTTT. The chain joins TRBV18 to TRBJ2-3; D gene ambiguous. Germline lookup yields CDR1 KGHSH and CDR2 LQKENI. Trimming took off 3 bases at V and 1 base at J, with 5 bases between the two ends. The CDR3 totals 13 residues.

The chain recombines TRBV6-5 with TRBJ1-5; 11 bases map to TRBD1. The CDR3 loop spans 16 amino acids. Germline assignment: CDR1 MNHEY and CDR2 SVGAGI. V lost 4 bases, J lost 7 bases, and 9 bases stayed unmatched. CDR3 DNA sequence: TGTGCCAGCAGTTTAGGGACAGGGGGTCCGGGGCAGCCCCAGCATTTT. This gives the protein CASSLGTGGPGQPQHF.

This clone was detected only once. V and J are TRBV4-2 and TRBJ1-2, with D tentatively TRBD1 (6 bases). Per germline, CDR1 LGHNA and CDR2 YNFKEQ. This CDR3 is 18 amino acids long. With 3 bases removed from V and 4 bases from J, the gap between germline ends came to 24 bases. CDR3 DNA sequence: TGTGCCAGCAGCCATGAGGGGGTTGGGGCAGGGACGACCTATGGCTACACCTTC. Amino acid sequence: CASSHEGVGAGTTYGYTF.

The chain uses TRBV10-3 and TRBJ1-5; D gene uncertain. Trimming took 10 bases from V and 1 from J, leaving 17 bases between them. Germline V CDR1 and CDR2: ENHRY, SYGVKD. CDR3 length: 15 residues. CDR3 region: CATREGVASNQPQHF. The CDR3 region has the DNA TGTGCCACAAGAGAGGGTGTAGCGAGCAATCAGCCCCAGCATTTT.

This clone has a handful of counts. V gene TRBV5-6 combines with J gene TRBJ2-1, with TRBD2 matching 8 bases. V dropped 4 bases and J dropped 3; count of bases not matched to a gene: 3. There are 14 residues in the CDR3. Germline lookup yields CDR1 SGHDT and CDR2 YYEEEE. CDR3 nucleotides: TGTGCCAGCAGCCTAGCGGGCCTCTACAATGAGCAGTTCTTC. This translates into CASSLAGLYNEQFF.